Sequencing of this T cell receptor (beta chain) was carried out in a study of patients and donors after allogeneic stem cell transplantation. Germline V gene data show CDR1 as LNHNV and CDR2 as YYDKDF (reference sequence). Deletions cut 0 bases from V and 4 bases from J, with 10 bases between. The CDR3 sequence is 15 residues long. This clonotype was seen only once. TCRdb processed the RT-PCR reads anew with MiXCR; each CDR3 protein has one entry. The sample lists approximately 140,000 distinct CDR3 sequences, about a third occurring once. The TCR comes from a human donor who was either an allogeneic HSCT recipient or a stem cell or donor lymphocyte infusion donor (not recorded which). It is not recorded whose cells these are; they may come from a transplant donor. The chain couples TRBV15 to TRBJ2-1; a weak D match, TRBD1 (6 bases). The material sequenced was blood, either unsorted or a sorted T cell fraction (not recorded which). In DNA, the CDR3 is TGTGCCACCAGCAGAGATCAGGGGACATACAATGAGCAGTTCTTC. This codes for CATSRDQGTYNEQFF.